The sequence of this T cell receptor (beta chain) was determined in a study of PD-1 blockade in classical Hodgkin lymphoma. TCRdb's table, derived via immunoSEQ multiplex PCR, lists solely in-frame clones and lacks some. The data show roughly 96,000 clones, around 93% seen once. CDR1 is SGHRS and CDR2 is YFSETQ in the germline V gene. This CDR3 spans 14 amino acids. V dropped 0 bases and J dropped 6 bases, with 13 bases sitting between them. Time point noted: cycle 4 day 1 (C4D1), after less than seven weeks of nivolumab. After autologous stem cell transplantation all patients relapsed, and prior brentuximab vedotin exposure differed between cohorts.

The TCR sequence derives from a human donor with classical Hodgkin lymphoma. The J gene is TRBJ2-7, the V gene TRBV5-1; D is unclear. Here the sequenced sample was peripheral blood mononuclear cells (PBMCs), taken before the fourth cycle of nivolumab. The chain's CDR3 is CASSLDGGSSEQYF. In DNA, the CDR3 is TGCGCCAGCAGCTTGGATGGCGGATCAAGCGAGCAGTACTTC.